This T cell receptor (beta chain) was identified during a study of pediatric ulcerative colitis. Regarding the study as a whole: Compared with controls, ulcerative colitis showed greater blood-rectum clone sharing.

Some clones are missing from TCRdb's copy, which holds only in-frame ones; the method was immunoSEQ multiplex PCR. The sample carries approximately 32,000 clones, around 80% recorded once. A remark on this clone: Its matching antigen is unknown.

This CDR3 is 15 amino acids long. V was pared by 3 bases and J by 3 bases, with 12 bases between. Germline lookup yields CDR1 KGHSH and CDR2 LQKENI. Source material: blood. The J gene is TRBJ1-5, the V gene TRBV18; possible D gene TRBD1, 5 bases. The receptor comes from a boy aged 5-17 years with severe ulcerative colitis. CDR3 coding DNA: TGTGCCAGCTCACCGGCGGAACAGGTCAATCAGCCCCAGCATTTT. It encodes CASSPAEQVNQPQHF.